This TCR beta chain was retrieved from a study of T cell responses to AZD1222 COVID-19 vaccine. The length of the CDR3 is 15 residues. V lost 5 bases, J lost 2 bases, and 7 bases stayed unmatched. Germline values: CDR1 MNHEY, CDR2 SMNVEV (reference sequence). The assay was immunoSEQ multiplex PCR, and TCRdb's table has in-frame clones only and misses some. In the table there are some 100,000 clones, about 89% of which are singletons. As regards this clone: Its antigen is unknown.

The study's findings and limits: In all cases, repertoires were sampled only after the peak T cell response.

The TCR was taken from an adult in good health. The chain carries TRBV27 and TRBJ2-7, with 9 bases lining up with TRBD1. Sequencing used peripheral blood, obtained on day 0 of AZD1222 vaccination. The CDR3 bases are TGTGCCAGCAGTCCCGCGGGACAGGGTACCTACGAGCAGTACTTC. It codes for CASSPAGQGTYEQYF.